This T cell receptor beta chain was sequenced in a study of T cells in Graves' hyperthyroidism and ophthalmopathy. Study-wide points: The majority of expanded thyroid clonotypes above 0.001 also appeared in blood.

This CDR3 region has 16 residues. The V and J ends lost 3 bases and 6 bases, in that order; junction bases with no gene match: 11. Germline CDR1 is MNHEY and CDR2 is SMNVEV (reference sequence). Comments on this clonotype: Its target is unknown.

RNA transcripts gave rise to amplified TCR beta CDR3 regions. The HTBI primer set was used in a first-round RT-PCR of the TCR CDR3. TCRdb analysed the multiplex PCR reads with MiXCR anew, one entry per CDR3 protein. The table shows about 640,000 distinct CDR3 sequences, with under 25% occurring only once. The TCR originated in a man under 40 with Graves' ophthalmopathy. Sequenced input: blood. The gene calls are TRBV27 and TRBJ2-3, with 8 bases lining up with TRBD2. CDR3 loop: CASSFLGTSSSDTQYF. The CDR3 DNA reads as TGTGCCAGCAGTTTCCTCGGGACTAGTAGTTCCGATACGCAGTATTTT.